These 8 T cell receptor beta chains were all obtained from the same sample, sequenced in a study of T-cell reconstitution after alpha-beta-depleted transplantation in children. The TCRbeta library incorporated unique molecular identifiers. One entry per CDR3 protein, called by TCRdb with MiXCR from the PCR reads. This table has about 600,000 distinct CDR3 sequences, roughly 13% appearing once. The sample was PBMCs, mostly from graft donor cells, taken 360 days after TCRalphabeta/CD19-depleted stem cell transplant. The receptors shown here come from a male patient between 10 and 17 years old who had a stem cell transplant for acute myeloid leukemia, so the T cells may come from the graft donor.

This chain uses TRBV28 with TRBJ2-3; TRBD2 agrees at 11 bases. V was pared by 3 bases and J by 3 bases, with 11 bases of the junction left unmatched. This CDR3 has 18 amino acids. CDR1 and CDR2 (germline): MDHEN, SYDVKM. The CDR3 region has the DNA TGTGCCAGCAGTTTCCATACTAGCGGGAGTTTTGGGACAGATACGCAGTATTTT. Protein: CASSFHTSGSFGTDTQYF.

This clonotype was counted ten times or more. The chain carries TRBV29-1 and TRBJ2-3, with D perhaps matching TRBD2 (5 bases). The germline gives CDR1 SQVTM, CDR2 ANQGSEA. The CDR3 extends over 10 amino acids. Trimming left V 6 bases short and J 9 bases short, with 10 bases between. DNA of the CDR3: TGCAGCGTCCTGGGAGAGACGCAGTATTTT. Residues: CSVLGETQYF.

The table lists this clonotype with many counts. The rearrangement links TRBV11-2 to TRBJ2-6; D unclear. Looked up from germline, CDR1 is SGHAT and CDR2 is FQNNGV. This CDR3 has 13 amino acids. CDR3 in amino acids: CSEAVAGANVLTF. Here the CDR3 DNA reads TGTTCGGAAGCTGTCGCTGGGGCCAACGTCCTGACTTTC.

In this sample, this clonotype turned up many times. The rearrangement uses TRBV6-1 and TRBJ2-3; the match to TRBD2 covers 8 bases. This CDR3 has 15 residues. From germline, CDR1 is MNHNS and CDR2 SASEGT. The trim removed 5 bases at V and 3 bases at J, leaving 7 bases unmatched. This CDR3 is CASSPGGARTDTQYF. CDR3 DNA sequence: TGTGCCAGCAGTCCGGGGGGGGCGCGAACAGATACGCAGTATTTT.

This clonotype appeared a few times. The genes are TRBV6-2 or TRBV6-3 and TRBJ2-3; D not resolved. V lost 8 bases and J 5 bases, leaving 8 bases between the germline ends. CDR3 length equals 11 residues. The V gene's germline CDR1 is MNHEY and CDR2 SVGEGT. CDR3 sequence reads: CASGNGDTQYF. CDR3 bases: TGTGCCAGCGGTAATGGAGATACGCAGTATTTT.

The chain employs TRBV20-1 and TRBJ2-2; 8 bases fit TRBD2. The junction had 5 bases not matched to a gene; V was cut back by 1 base and J by 4 bases. The length of the CDR3 is 15 residues. The germline gives CDR1 DFQATT, CDR2 SNEGSKA (reference sequence). This CDR3 is CSARGGLASTGELFF. CDR3 nucleotide sequence: TGCAGTGCTAGAGGCGGACTAGCCAGCACCGGGGAGCTGTTTTTT.

This clonotype was seen only a few times. Germline is not matched at one junction end, which may reflect a read error. The chain links TRBV7-9 to TRBJ2-1; 10 bases are a match to TRBD2. The CDR3 runs to 15 residues. Germline V gives CDR1 SEHNR, CDR2 FQNEAQ (reference sequence). The CDR3 here is CASTLLAGHYNEQFF. In DNA, the CDR3 is TGTGCCAGCACCTTACTAGCGGGGCATTACAATGAGCAGTTCTTC.

This clonotype showed up just a few times. This chain uses TRBV2 with TRBJ2-1; no clear D. Germline loops: CDR1 SNHLY, CDR2 FYNNEI. The V and J ends lost 8 bases and 3 bases respectively, with 11 bases between them. CDR3 length: 13 residues. DNA for the CDR3: TGTGCCAGCGCCCAGCGCGACTACAATGAGCAGTTCTTC. Encoded protein: CASAQRDYNEQFF.